Following are 5 T cell receptor beta chains from one sample sequenced in a study of PD-1 blockade in mismatch repair-deficient tumors. Generated by immunoSEQ multiplex PCR, the TCRdb table keeps only in-frame clones and is missing some. The repertoire consists of roughly 50,000 clones, with approximately 81% occurring once and the leading ten covering less than 9%. Source: peripheral blood, taken roughly 19 weeks after starting pembrolizumab. The receptors here all came from an adult with mismatch repair-deficient cancer.

V usage is TRBV9 and J usage is TRBJ2-7, with D maybe TRBD1 (5 bases). The CDR3 loop spans 15 amino acids. Trimming cost V 0 bases and J 3 bases, with 13 bases left between them. Germline CDR1 SGDLS, CDR2 YYNGEE. CDR3 bases: TGTGCCAGCAGCGTAGAACAGGCCCCGGGCTACGAGCAGTACTTC. Its protein product is CASSVEQAPGYEQYF. The full variable domain, completed using reference TRBV9 and TRBJ2-7, is DSGVTQTPKHLITATGQRVTLRCSPRSGDLSVYWYQQSLDQGLQFLIQYYNGEERAKGNILERFSAQQFPDLHSELNLSSLELGDSALYFCASSVEQAPGYEQYFGPGTRLTVT.

J is TRBJ2-1 and V is TRBV6-1; perhaps TRBD1 as D (5 bases). CDR1 is MNHNS, CDR2 SASEGT, per germline. V gave up 6 bases and J gave up 4 bases, with 13 bases separating them. This CDR3 region has 14 residues. CDR3 in DNA: TGTGCCAGCAGGCAGGGTAAACAATACAATGAGCAGTTCTTC. Translation: CASRQGKQYNEQFF.

The chain is built from TRBV29-1 and TRBJ2-1; a possible D gene is TRBD1 (6 bases). CDR3 size: 17 residues. The V gene's germline CDR1 is SQVTM and CDR2 ANQGSEA. Trimming left V 8 bases short and J 5 bases short, with 28 bases between. The CDR3 DNA reads as TGCAGCTTGACCGACCTTCCTACGGGACACAATGACAATGAGCAGTTCTTC. Translation: CSLTDLPTGHNDNEQFF.

V is TRBV4-2 and J is TRBJ2-2; 10 positions match TRBD2. Germline loops: CDR1 LGHNA, CDR2 YNFKEQ. The V and J ends lost 1 base and 1 base, in that order; junction bases with no gene match: 0. This CDR3 contains 16 residues. This CDR3 reads CASSQGLAGNTGELFF. CDR3 in DNA: TGTGCCAGCAGCCAAGGACTAGCGGGGAACACCGGGGAGCTGTTTTTT.

The chain couples TRBV7-9 to TRBJ1-2, with D unresolved. V lost 2 bases and J 2 bases, leaving 9 bases between the germline ends. Germline values: CDR1 SEHNR, CDR2 FQNEAQ (reference sequence). The CDR3 spans 14 residues. The CDR3 here is CASSLYALNYGYTF. The CDR3 nucleotides read TGTGCCAGCAGCTTATACGCGCTAAACTATGGCTACACCTTC.